The T cell receptor (beta chain) under discussion was sequenced for a study of tumor-infiltrating lymphocytes in localized non-small cell lung cancer listed by TCRdb under 2021. At the level of the whole study: The cohort covered several histologies, both smokers and never-smokers, and patients whose samples were collected after neoadjuvant chemotherapy. Each patient contributed resected tumor tissue and uninvolved lung tissue from the same patient, described as non-adjacent to the tumor. The same patients underwent several integrated assays, with TCR sequencing performed together with flow cytometry, multiplex immunofluorescence, RNA-seq, exome sequencing and proteomics. The overall ICON cohort comprised over 140 surgical patients with localized non-small cell lung cancer whose tumors were resected. A total of around 50 patients were part of the paired comparison of immunoSEQ T-cell fraction between tumor and uninvolved lung.

ICON enrollment began in early 2016, and the last patient was enrolled in 2018. A subcohort of approximately 80 patients provided fresh tumor and matched uninvolved tissue for in-depth immune analyses, with TCR sequencing among those analyses. No cell sorting was done, and TCR sequencing was instead run on DNA isolated from bulk tissue. CDR1 and CDR2 are read off the germline V gene as LGHNA and YSLEER. The junction shows trimming of 0 bases on V and 4 bases on J, plus 15 bases between the germline ends. The cysteine opens and the phenylalanine closes a CDR3 of 17 amino acids. The read is trimmed to its CDR3 DNA, 51 bases read in frame from base 1. The study at large found these results: The TCR-derived T-cell fraction showed no difference between the flow cytometry-defined immunotypes IM1 (good prognosis) and IM2 (poor prognosis). In line with immunofluorescence CD3 counts, TCRbeta sequencing supported higher T cell infiltration in tumors compared with uninvolved lung tissue. Assay coverage differed among patients according to how much tissue was available, so only a subset of the cohort had TCR sequencing. Different pieces of the same tissue were used for different assays, so technical variation could not be separated from intratumor heterogeneity.

With respect to this clone: This receptor's antigen is unknown. It has no much larger one-base neighbor in the sample; base qualities were not kept.

The immunoSEQ assay used for TCR sequencing gave the T-cell fraction in both tumor and uninvolved lung tissue. Per the source publication's procedure: For survival analysis, patients were divided into high (upper tertile) and low (lower two tertiles) T-cell fraction groups, which were compared by log-rank test. A signed-rank test was used to test differences in T-cell fraction between paired tumor and uninvolved lung samples. In TCRdb, the immuneACCESS table is reduced to in-frame sequences with V and J assigned. These tables do not hold every clone; where another copy was compared, an unresolved V gene accounts for under half, and the others remain unexplained. The V and J calls and clone size were taken over from that table, and D and trimming were inferred from the DNA. This sample holds more than 7,500 clones; approximately 82% were observed only once. Of the sample, under 7.5% is held by the ten largest clones.

This sequence uses TRBV4-3 and TRBJ1-4; D gene: possibly TRBD1, on 5 matching bases. Sequencing input: uninvolved lung tissue not adjacent to the tumor. The receptor was derived from a human donor with non-small cell lung cancer. DNA sequence: TGCGCCAGCAGCCAAGAACGTCCAGGGCTCTATAATGAAAAACTGTTTTTT. It translates to CASSQERPGLYNEKLFF.